This T cell receptor (beta chain) was sequenced for a study of control samples from healthy donors and cancer patients. A remark on this clone: The same CDR3 arises from other DNA sequences in this sample as well.

Repertoires were generated with immunoSEQ multiplex PCR, while TCRdb's copy carries only in-frame clones and drops some. The sample includes 200,000 or so clones, roughly 94% of them seen just once. The V and J ends lost 0 bases and 3 bases respectively, with 0 bases between them. The CDR3 is made up of 11 amino acids. Germline-derived CDR1 and CDR2 are SGHDT and YYEEEE. V is TRBV5-6 and J is TRBJ2-5; the D is unclear. The sample consisted of blood. The TCR was taken from a man in his fifties in good health. CDR3 coding DNA: TGTGCCAGCAGCTTGGAAGAGACCCAGTACTTC. The encoded protein is CASSLEETQYF. Variable domain in full (rest from reference TRBV5-6 and TRBJ2-5): DAGVTQSPTHLIKTRGQQVTLRCSPKSGHDTVSWYQQALGQGPQFIFQYYEEEERQRGNFPDRFSGHQFPNYSSELNVNALLLGDSALYLCASSLEETQYFGPGTRLLVL.